Listed here are 28 T cell receptor beta chains from one sample, sequenced in a study of CXCR3-negative and CXCR3-positive naive CD8 T cells. 5' RACE that incorporated UMI labels was used to prepare the TRB cDNA libraries. From the 5' RACE reads, TCRdb lists one entry per CDR3 protein and no DNA. The table for this sample gives over 150,000 distinct CDR3 sequences. These receptors are not linked to any known antigen. Study-wide results and limits: TRB CDR3s were more hydrophobic in CXCR3-positive than in CXCR3-negative naive cells.

The sequencing input was naive CXCR3+ CD8+ T cells from blood. The subset here: CD45RO-CCR7+CD27+CD95- naive CD8+ T cells expressing CXCR3 (TNR3+). These receptors all stem from a human donor in good health. Some clones in this sample may be carry-over from other donors' samples.

The gene calls are TRBV12-3 or TRBV12-4 and TRBJ2-5. The CDR3 totals 11 residues. This CDR3 reads CASSRKETQYF.

V and J are TRBV6-6 and TRBJ2-5; the TCRdb D gene call, TRBD2, has no DNA to confirm it. Germline assignment: CDR1 MNHNY and CDR2 SVGAGI (reference sequence). The CDR3 has 16 amino acids. CDR3 sequence reads: CASSPGLAPPQETQYF.

CDR3 protein: CAISKASTDTQYF. The chain is built from TRBV10-3 and TRBJ2-3. The CDR3 consists of 13 residues. Germline loops: CDR1 ENHRY, CDR2 SYGVKD.

The chain has TRBV29-1 and TRBJ1-3. CDR1 SQVTM and CDR2 ANQGSEA come from the germline V gene. The CDR3 spans 12 residues. The CDR3 loop is CSVRTGGNTIYF.

The chain recombines TRBV27 with TRBJ1-1; with no DNA, the TCRdb D assignment of TRBD1 cannot be verified. The CDR3 is 16 residues long. Per the germline V gene, CDR1 is MNHEY and CDR2 is SMNVEV (reference sequence). CDR3 region: CASSLRDVTVNTEAFF.

This chain connects TRBV6-6 to TRBJ2-5; TCRdb returns TRBD1, unconfirmable since there is no DNA. This CDR3 has 16 residues. Germline V gene sequence: CDR1 MNHNY, CDR2 SVGAGI (reference sequence). The CDR3 loop is CASSYPSTGTTETQYF.

The chain recombines TRBV6-1 with TRBJ2-5; the TCRdb D gene call, TRBD1, has no DNA to confirm it. Looked up from germline, CDR1 is MNHNS and CDR2 is SASEGT. CDR3 length: 13 amino acids. The CDR3 loop reads CASGTGEQETQYF.

V and J are TRBV12-3 or TRBV12-4 and TRBJ2-7. The CDR3 loop spans 12 amino acids. This chain's CDR3 is CASSTNSYEQYF.

The chain uses TRBV6-6 and TRBJ1-1; there is no DNA to check the TCRdb D call of TRBD1. The germline CDR1 and CDR2 sequences are MNHNY and SVGAGI (reference sequence). This CDR3 contains 13 residues. The CDR3 loop is CASIDQGRTEAFF.

The chain carries TRBV6-5 and TRBJ2-3. CDR3 length equals 11 residues. In germline, CDR1 is MNHEY, CDR2 SVGAGI. The CDR3 is CASSSPDTQYF.

J is TRBJ2-1 and V is TRBV6-5; as DNA is missing, the TRBD1 call by TCRdb cannot be tested. CDR1 and CDR2 from the germline V gene are MNHEY and SVGAGI. The CDR3 runs 16 residues. The CDR3 loop reads CASSSNQGSVYNEQFF.

The chain has TRBV7-3 and TRBJ2-1; with no DNA, the TCRdb D assignment of TRBD2 cannot be verified. The CDR3 consists of 16 residues. Germline values: CDR1 SGHTA, CDR2 FQGTGA. This CDR3 reads CASSRGPTSGKNEQFF.

Here the CDR3 reads CAGPKSGGSGRGDTQYF. This rearrangement joins TRBV19 to TRBJ2-3; no DNA is available, so the TRBD2 call from TCRdb remains unchecked. There are 17 residues in the CDR3. Germline CDR1 LNHDA, CDR2 SQIVND (reference sequence). Based on the CDR3 plus reference TRBV19 and TRBJ2-3, the full variable domain is DGGITQSPKYLFRKEGQNVTLSCEQNLNHDAMYWYRQDPGQGLRLIYYSQIVNDFQKGDIAEGYSVSREKKESFPLTVTSAQKNPTAFYLCAGPKSGGSGRGDTQYFGPGTRLTVL.

V is TRBV7-2 and J is TRBJ2-2; TCRdb calls TRBD1, which cannot be checked without DNA. Germline V gene sequence: CDR1 SGHTA, CDR2 FQGNSA. CDR3 length: 17 residues. CDR3 amino acids: CASSPRPGQGLRRELFF.

The gene calls are TRBV12-3 or TRBV12-4 and TRBJ2-7; TCRdb's D gene call, TRBD2, goes unchecked for lack of DNA. The CDR3 spans 15 residues. The CDR3 loop is CASSSELAGHYEQYF.

The chain joins TRBV19 to TRBJ2-5; TCRdb's D gene call, TRBD1, goes unchecked for lack of DNA. This CDR3 contains 16 residues. Germline values: CDR1 LNHDA, CDR2 SQIVND (reference sequence). This chain's CDR3 is CASRQYHRGVQETQYF.

The chain joins TRBV5-1 to TRBJ1-2. Germline V gene sequence: CDR1 SGHRS, CDR2 YFSETQ. The CDR3 is 14 amino acids. The chain's CDR3 is CASSLSQGQDGYTF.

J is TRBJ2-2 and V is TRBV11-2; the D call of TRBD1 rests on TCRdb alone, since no DNA is present to check it. From germline, CDR1 is SGHAT and CDR2 FQNNGV. This CDR3 region has 14 residues. CDR3: CASSLARAVPELFF.

The chain employs TRBV7-2 and TRBJ2-7; absent DNA, TCRdb's TRBD1 call cannot be checked. The CDR3 runs to 17 residues. Per germline, CDR1 SGHTA and CDR2 FQGNSA. CDR3 amino acids: CASSLGPGPGGSYEQYF.

This chain uses TRBV4-1 with TRBJ2-1; the D call from TCRdb, TRBD2, cannot be confirmed without DNA. The CDR3 spans 19 residues. CDR1 is MGHRA, CDR2 YSYEKL, per germline. CDR3 sequence reads: CASSPGGAGGPGSYNEQFF.

This chain links TRBV28 with TRBJ2-3; TCRdb's D call of TRBD2 is untestable without DNA. CDR1 and CDR2 from the germline V gene are MDHEN and SYDVKM. The CDR3 contains 15 residues. The CDR3: CASSLEAGGEDTQYF.

This chain links TRBV20-1 with TRBJ1-6. Germline V gene sequence: CDR1 DFQATT, CDR2 SNEGSKA (reference sequence). The CDR3 contains 15 residues. CDR3 sequence reads: CSARGRRGLFSPLHF.

CDR3: CASSQGPGAGNTIYF. The V gene is TRBV4-1, the J gene TRBJ1-3; TCRdb calls TRBD1, which cannot be checked without DNA. Germline V gene lookup returns CDR1 MGHRA and CDR2 YSYEKL. The CDR3 length is 15 residues.

The CDR3: CSVDAVGGLSNQPQHF. This chain joins TRBV29-1 and TRBJ1-5; TCRdb selects TRBD1, and the lack of DNA leaves this call unchecked. Germline V lookup: CDR1 SQVTM, CDR2 ANQGSEA. The CDR3 is made up of 16 amino acids.

V is TRBV12-3 or TRBV12-4 and J is TRBJ2-2. The CDR3 is made up of 14 amino acids. CDR3 loop: CASSYMLDTGELFF.

This CDR3 reads CATLQGSTGELFF. The V and J genes are TRBV28 and TRBJ2-2; TCRdb proposes TRBD1, but this gene call is untestable without DNA. CDR1 MDHEN and CDR2 SYDVKM come from the germline V gene. This CDR3 comprises 13 residues.

The chain carries TRBV12-3 or TRBV12-4 and TRBJ2-1; TCRdb lists TRBD1, though no DNA is available to test this call. This CDR3 has 13 amino acids. The CDR3 sequence is CASSPPIYNEQFF.

The chain recombines TRBV12-3 or TRBV12-4 with TRBJ2-1; TCRdb returns TRBD1, unconfirmable since there is no DNA. The CDR3 runs 14 residues. The CDR3 here is CASLWRGAHNEQFF.